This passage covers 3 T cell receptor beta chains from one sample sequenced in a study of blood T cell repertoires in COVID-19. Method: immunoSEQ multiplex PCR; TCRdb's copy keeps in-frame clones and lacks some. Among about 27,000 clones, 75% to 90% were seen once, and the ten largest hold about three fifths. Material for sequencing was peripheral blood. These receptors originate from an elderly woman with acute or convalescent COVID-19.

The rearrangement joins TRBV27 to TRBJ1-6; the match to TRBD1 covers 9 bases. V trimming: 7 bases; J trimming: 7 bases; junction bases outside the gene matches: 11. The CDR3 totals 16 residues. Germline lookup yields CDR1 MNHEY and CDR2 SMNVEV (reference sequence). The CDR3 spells CASTQGQGTRNSPLHF. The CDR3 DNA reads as TGTGCCAGCACCCAGGGACAGGGAACACGCAATTCACCCCTCCACTTT.

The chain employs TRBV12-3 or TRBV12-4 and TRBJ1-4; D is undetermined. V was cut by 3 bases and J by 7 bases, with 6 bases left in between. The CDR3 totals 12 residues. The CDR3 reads CASSFSSEKLFF. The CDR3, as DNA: TGTGCCAGCAGTTTTTCCAGTGAAAAACTGTTTTTT.

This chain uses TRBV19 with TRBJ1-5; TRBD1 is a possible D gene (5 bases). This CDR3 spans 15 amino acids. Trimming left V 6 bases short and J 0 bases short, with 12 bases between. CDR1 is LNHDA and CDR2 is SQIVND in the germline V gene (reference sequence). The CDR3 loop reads CASRGRGGSNQPQHF. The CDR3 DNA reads TGTGCCAGTAGAGGTCGGGGGGGTAGCAATCAGCCCCAGCATTTT.